The T cell receptor (beta chain) under discussion was sequenced for a study of shared clonotypes between healthy human individuals. Profiling relied on immunoSEQ multiplex PCR, and the TCRdb table lists in-frame clones only, not all of them. The data hold about 690,000 clones, with roughly 91% observed a single time. Looked up from germline, CDR1 is MNHNS and CDR2 is SASEGT. The ends were cut back, 0 bases at V and 2 bases at J, with 4 bases in the middle. The CDR3 has 13 residues. The rearrangement links TRBV6-1 to TRBJ1-1; the D is unclear. Sequenced input: memory CD8+ T cells from PBMCs. Described subset: CD45RO+ cells pooled with CCR7-negative TemRA cells. The receptor comes from a man younger than 35 in good health. Some clones in this sample may be carry-over from other donors' samples. As DNA, the CDR3 is TGTGCCAGCAGTGAAGCGTCAAACACTGAAGCTTTCTTT. It translates to CASSEASNTEAFF.